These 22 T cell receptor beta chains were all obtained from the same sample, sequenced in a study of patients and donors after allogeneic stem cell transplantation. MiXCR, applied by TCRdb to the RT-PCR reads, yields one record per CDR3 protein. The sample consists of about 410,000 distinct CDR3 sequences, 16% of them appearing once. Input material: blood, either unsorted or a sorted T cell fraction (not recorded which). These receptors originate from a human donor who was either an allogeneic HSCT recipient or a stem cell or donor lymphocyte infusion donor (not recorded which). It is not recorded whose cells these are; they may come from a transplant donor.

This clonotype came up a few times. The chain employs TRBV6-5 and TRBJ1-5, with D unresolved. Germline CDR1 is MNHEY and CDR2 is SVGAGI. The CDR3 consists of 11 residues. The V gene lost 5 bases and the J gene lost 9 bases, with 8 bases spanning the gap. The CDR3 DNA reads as TGTGCCAGCAGTACCCCCGGGCCCCAGCATTTT. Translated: CASSTPGPQHF.

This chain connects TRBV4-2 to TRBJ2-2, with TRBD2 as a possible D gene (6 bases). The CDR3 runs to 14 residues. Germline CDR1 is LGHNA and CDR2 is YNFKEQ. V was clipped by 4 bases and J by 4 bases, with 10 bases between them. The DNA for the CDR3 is TGTGCCAGCAGCCCCGTCGGGGGCACCGGGGAGCTGTTTTTT. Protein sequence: CASSPVGGTGELFF.

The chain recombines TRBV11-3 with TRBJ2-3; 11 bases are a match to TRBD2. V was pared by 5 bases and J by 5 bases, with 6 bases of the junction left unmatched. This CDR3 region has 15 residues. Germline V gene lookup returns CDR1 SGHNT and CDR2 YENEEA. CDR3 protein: CASSLTSGRVDTQYF. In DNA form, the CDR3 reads TGTGCCAGCAGCCTCACTAGCGGGAGAGTAGATACGCAGTATTTT.

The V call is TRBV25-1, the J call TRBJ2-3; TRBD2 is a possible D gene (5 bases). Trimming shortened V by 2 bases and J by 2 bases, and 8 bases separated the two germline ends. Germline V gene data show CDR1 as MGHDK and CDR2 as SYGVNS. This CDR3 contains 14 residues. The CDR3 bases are TGTGCCAGCAGTGAAGGAGGTTTCACAGATACGCAGTATTTT. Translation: CASSEGGFTDTQYF.

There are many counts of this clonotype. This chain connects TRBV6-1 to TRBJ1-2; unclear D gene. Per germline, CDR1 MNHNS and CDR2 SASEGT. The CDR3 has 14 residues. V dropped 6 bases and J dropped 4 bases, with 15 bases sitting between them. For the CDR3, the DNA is TGTGCCAGCAGGAGGGTGGGGTTCGGCTATGGCTACACCTTC. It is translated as CASRRVGFGYGYTF.

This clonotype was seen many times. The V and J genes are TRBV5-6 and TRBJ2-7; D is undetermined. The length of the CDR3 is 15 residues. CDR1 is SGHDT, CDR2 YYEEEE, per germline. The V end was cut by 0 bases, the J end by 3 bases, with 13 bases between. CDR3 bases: TGTGCCAGCAGCTTGGCCGATGGCGTGTACTACGAGCAGTACTTC. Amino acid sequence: CASSLADGVYYEQYF. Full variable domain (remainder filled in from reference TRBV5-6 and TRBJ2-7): DAGVTQSPTHLIKTRGQQVTLRCSPKSGHDTVSWYQQALGQGPQFIFQYYEEEERQRGNFPDRFSGHQFPNYSSELNVNALLLGDSALYLCASSLADGVYYEQYFGPGTRLTVT.

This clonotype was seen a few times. This chain's CDR3 is CATSDDRGHGYTF. The DNA for the CDR3 is TGTGCCACCAGTGATGACAGGGGGCATGGCTACACCTTC. The rearrangement joins TRBV24-1 to TRBJ1-2; 10 positions agree with TRBD1. CDR1 KGHDR and CDR2 SFDVKD come from the germline V gene. The J segment lost 6 bases and the V segment lost 3 bases, leaving 0 bases of the junction unmatched. The CDR3 length is 13 residues.

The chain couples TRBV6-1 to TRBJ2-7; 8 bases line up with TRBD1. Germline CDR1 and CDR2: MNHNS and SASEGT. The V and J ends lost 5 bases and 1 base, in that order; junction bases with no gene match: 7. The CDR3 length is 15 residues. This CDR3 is CASSPAGQASYEQYF. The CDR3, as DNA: TGTGCCAGCAGTCCCGCGGGACAGGCTTCCTACGAGCAGTACTTC.

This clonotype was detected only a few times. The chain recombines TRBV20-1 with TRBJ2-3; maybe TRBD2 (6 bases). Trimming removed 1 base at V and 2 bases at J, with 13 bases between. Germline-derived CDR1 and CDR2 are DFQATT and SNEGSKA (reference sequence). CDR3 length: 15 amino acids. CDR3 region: CSARAGSRYTDTQYF. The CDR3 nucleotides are TGCAGTGCTAGAGCCGGGAGTAGGTACACAGATACGCAGTATTTT.

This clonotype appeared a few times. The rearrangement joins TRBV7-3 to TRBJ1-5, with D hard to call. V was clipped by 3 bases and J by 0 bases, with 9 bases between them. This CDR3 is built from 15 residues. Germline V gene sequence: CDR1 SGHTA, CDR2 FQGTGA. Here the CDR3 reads CASSFERYSNQPQHF. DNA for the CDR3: TGTGCCAGCAGCTTTGAACGATATAGCAATCAGCCCCAGCATTTT.

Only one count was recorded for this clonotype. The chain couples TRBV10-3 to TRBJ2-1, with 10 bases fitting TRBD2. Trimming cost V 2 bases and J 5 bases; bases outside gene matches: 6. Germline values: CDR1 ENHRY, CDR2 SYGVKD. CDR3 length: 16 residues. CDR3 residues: CAISEPRLAGDNEQFF. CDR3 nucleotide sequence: TGTGCCATCAGTGAGCCTAGGCTAGCGGGGGACAATGAGCAGTTCTTC.

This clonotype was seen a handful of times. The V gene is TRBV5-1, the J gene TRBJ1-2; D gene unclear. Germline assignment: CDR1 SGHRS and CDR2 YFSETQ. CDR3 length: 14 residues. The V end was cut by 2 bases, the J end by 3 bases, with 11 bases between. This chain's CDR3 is CASSFPREDYGYTF. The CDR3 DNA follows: TGCGCCAGCAGCTTCCCGCGGGAGGACTATGGCTACACCTTC. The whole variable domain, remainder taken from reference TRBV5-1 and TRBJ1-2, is KAGVTQTPRYLIKTRGQQVTLSCSPISGHRSVSWYQQTPGQGLQFLFEYFSETQRNKGNFPGRFSGRQFSNSRSEMNVSTLELGDSALYLCASSFPREDYGYTFGSGTRLTVV.

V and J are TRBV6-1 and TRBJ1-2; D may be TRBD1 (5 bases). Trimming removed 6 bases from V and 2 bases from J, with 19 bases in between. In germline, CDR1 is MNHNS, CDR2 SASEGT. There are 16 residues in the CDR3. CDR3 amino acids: CASSWGSEGANYGYTF. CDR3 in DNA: TGTGCCAGCAGCTGGGGGAGCGAGGGTGCGAACTATGGCTACACCTTC.

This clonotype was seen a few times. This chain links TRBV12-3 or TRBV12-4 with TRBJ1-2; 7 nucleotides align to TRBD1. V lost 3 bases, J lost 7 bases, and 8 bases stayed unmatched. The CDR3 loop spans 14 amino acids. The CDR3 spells CASSFFPTGRGYTF. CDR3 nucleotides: TGTGCCAGCAGTTTTTTCCCGACAGGGCGTGGCTACACCTTC.

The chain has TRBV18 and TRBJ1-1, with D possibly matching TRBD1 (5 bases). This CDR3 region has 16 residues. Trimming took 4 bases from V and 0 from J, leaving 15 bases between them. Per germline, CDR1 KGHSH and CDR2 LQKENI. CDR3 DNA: TGTGCCAGCTCACAATGGCAGGGACTTCTGAACACTGAAGCTTTCTTT. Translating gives CASSQWQGLLNTEAFF.

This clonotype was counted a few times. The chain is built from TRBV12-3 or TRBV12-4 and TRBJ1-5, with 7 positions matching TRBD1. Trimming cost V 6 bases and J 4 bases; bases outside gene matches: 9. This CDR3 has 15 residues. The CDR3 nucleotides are TGTGCCAGCAGAAGAGACAGGGCCCCAAATCAGCCCCAGCATTTT. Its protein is CASRRDRAPNQPQHF.

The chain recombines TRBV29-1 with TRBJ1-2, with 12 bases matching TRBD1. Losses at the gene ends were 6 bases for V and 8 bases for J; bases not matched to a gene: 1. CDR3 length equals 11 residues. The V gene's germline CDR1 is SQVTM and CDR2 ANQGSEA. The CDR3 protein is CSVGTGGGYTF. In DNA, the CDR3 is TGCAGCGTCGGGACAGGGGGCGGCTACACCTTC.

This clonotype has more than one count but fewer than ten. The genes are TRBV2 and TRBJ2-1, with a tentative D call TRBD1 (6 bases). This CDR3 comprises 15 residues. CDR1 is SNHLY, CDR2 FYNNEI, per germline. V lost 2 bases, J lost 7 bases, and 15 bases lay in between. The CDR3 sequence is CASSEISRQGNEQFF. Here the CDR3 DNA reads TGTGCCAGCAGTGAAATATCTAGGCAGGGGAATGAGCAGTTCTTC.

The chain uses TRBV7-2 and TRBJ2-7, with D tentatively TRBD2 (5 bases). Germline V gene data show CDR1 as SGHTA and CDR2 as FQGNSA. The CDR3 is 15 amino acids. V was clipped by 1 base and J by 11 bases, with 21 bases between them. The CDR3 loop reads CASSLESRGTGRKYF. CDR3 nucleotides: TGTGCCAGCAGCTTAGAAAGTAGAGGCACGGGAAGGAAGTACTTC.

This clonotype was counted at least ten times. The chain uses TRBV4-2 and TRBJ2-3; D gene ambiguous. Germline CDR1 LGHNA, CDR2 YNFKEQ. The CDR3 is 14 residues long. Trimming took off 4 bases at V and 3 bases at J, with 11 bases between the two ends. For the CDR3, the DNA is TGTGCCAGCAGCCCTGGACCTGAGACAGATACGCAGTATTTT. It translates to CASSPGPETDTQYF.

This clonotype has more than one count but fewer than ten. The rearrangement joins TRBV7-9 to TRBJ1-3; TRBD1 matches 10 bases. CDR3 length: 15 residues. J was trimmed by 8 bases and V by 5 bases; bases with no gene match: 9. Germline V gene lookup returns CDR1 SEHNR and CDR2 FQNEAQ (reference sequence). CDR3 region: CASSHRDRGVDTIYF. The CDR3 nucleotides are TGTGCCAGCAGCCACCGGGACAGGGGTGTGGACACCATATATTTT.

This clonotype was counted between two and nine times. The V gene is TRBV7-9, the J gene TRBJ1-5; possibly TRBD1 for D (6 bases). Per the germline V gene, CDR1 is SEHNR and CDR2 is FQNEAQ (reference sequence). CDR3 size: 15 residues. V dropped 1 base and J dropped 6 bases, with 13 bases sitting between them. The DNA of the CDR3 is TGTGCCAGCAGCTTAGGTACAGGGACGGGTCAGCCCCAGCATTTT. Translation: CASSLGTGTGQPQHF.